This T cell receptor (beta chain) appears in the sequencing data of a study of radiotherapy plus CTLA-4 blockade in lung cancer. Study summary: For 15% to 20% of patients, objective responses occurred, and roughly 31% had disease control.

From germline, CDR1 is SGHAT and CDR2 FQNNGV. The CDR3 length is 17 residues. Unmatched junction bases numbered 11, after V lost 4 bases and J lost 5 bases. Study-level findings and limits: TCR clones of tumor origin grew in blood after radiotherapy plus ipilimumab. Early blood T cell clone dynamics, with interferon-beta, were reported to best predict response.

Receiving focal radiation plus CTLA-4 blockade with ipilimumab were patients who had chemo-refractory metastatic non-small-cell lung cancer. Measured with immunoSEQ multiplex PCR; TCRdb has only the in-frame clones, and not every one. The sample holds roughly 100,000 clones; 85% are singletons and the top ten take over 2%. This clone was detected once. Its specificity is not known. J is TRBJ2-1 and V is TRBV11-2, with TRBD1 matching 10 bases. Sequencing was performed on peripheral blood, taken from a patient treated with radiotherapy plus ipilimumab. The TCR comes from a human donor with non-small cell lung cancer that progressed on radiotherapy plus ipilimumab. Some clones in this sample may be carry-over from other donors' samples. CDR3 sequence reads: CASSYPGQGLGNNEQFF. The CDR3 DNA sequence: TGTGCCAGCAGCTACCCGGGACAGGGGTTGGGGAACAATGAGCAGTTCTTC. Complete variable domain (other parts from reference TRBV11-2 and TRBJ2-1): EAGVAQSPRYKIIEKRQSVAFWCNPISGHATLYWYQQILGQGPKLLIQFQNNGVVDDSQLPKDRFSAERLKGVDSTLKIQPAKLEDSAVYLCASSYPGQGLGNNEQFFGPGTRLTVL.